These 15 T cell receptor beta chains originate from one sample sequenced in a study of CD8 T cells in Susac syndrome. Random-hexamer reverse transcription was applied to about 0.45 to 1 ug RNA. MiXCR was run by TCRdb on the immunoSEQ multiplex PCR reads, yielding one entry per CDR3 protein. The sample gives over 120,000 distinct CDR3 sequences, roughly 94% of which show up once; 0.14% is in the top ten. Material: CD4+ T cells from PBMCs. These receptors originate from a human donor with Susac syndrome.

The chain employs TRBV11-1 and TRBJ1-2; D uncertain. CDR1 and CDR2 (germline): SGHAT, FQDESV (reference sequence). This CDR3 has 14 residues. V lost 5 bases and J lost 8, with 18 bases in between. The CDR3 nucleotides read TGTGCCAGCAGCCTACCTCGGGCGGGAGGAGGCTACACCTTC. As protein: CASSLPRAGGGYTF.

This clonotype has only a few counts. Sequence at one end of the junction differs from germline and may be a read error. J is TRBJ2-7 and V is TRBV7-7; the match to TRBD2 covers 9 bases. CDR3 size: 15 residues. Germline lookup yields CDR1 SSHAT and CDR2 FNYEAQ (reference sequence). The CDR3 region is CASSLGAGGAYEQYF. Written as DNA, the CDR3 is TGTGCTAGCAGCTTAGGTGCGGGGGGGGCCTACGAGCAGTACTTC.

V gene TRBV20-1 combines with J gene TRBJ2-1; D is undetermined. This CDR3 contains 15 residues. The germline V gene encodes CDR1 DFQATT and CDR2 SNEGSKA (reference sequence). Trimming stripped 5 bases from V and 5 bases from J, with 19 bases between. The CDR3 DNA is TGCAGTGCTTCCAGTTCGTCTCGATATGACAATGAGCAGTTCTTC. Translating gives CSASSSSRYDNEQFF.

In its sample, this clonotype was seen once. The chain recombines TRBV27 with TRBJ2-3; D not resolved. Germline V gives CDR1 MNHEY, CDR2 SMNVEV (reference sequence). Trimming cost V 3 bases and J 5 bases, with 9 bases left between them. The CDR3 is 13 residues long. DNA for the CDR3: TGTGCCAGCAGTTTCACACTGCAAGATACGCAGTATTTT. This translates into CASSFTLQDTQYF.

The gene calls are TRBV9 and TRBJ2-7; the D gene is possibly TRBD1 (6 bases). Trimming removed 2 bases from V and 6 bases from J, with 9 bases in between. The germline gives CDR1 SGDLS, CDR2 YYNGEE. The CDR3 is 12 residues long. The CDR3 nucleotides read TGTGCCAGCAGCGTGGTAGGGGGCGAGCAGTACTTC. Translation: CASSVVGGEQYF. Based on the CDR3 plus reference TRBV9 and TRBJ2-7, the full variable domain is DSGVTQTPKHLITATGQRVTLRCSPRSGDLSVYWYQQSLDQGLQFLIQYYNGEERAKGNILERFSAQQFPDLHSELNLSSLELGDSALYFCASSVVGGEQYFGPGTRLTVT.

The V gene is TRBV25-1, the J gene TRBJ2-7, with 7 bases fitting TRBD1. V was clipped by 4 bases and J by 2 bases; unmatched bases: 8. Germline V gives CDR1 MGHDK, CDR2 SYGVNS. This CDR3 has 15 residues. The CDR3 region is CASSARQGSAYEQYF. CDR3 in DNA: TGTGCCAGCAGTGCCCGACAGGGATCCGCCTACGAGCAGTACTTC.

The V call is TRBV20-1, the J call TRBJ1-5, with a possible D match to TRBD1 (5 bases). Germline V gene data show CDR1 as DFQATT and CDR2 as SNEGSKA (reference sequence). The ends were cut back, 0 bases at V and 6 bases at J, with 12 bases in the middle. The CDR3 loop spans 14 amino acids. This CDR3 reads CSARDQTAGQPQHF. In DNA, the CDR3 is TGCAGTGCTAGAGATCAGACAGCCGGTCAGCCCCAGCATTTT.

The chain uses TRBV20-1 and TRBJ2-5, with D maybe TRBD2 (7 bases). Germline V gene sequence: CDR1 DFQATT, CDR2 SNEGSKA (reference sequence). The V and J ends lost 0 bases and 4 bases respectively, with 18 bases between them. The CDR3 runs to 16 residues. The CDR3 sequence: CSARDRKQGRGETQYF. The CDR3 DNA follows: TGCAGTGCTAGAGATCGGAAGCAGGGGAGGGGAGAGACCCAGTACTTC.

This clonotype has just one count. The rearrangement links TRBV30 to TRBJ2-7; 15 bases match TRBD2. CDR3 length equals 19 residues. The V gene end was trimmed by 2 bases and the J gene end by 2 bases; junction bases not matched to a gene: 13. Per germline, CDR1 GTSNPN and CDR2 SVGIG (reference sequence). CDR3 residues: CAWSTPGLAGGPRAYEQYF. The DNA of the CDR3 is TGTGCCTGGAGTACTCCTGGACTAGCGGGGGGGCCGAGAGCCTACGAGCAGTACTTC.

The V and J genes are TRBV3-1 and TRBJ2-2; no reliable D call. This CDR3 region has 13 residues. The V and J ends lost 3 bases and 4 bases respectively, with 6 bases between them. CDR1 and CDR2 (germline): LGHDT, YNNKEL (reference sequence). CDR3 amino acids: CASSQDPTGELFF. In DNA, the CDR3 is TGTGCCAGCAGCCAGGACCCCACCGGGGAGCTGTTTTTT. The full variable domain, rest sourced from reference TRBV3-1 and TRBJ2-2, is DTAVSQTPKYLVTQMGNDKSIKCEQNLGHDTMYWYKQDSKKFLKIMFSYNNKELIINETVPNRFSPKSPDKAHLNLHINSLELGDSAVYFCASSQDPTGELFFGEGSRLTVL.

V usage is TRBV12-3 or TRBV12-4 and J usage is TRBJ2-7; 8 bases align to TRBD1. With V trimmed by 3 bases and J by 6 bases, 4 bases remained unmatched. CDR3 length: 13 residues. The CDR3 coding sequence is TGTGCCAGCAGTTTTGACAGGGGAGTCGAGCAGTACTTC. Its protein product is CASSFDRGVEQYF.

The CDR3 nucleotides are TGCGCCAGCAGCTTGGCGGCTAGCGGGAGGGGTCACTACGAGCAGTACTTC. Translation gives CASSLAASGRGHYEQYF. V gene TRBV5-1 combines with J gene TRBJ2-7; 12 bases are shared with TRBD2. Unmatched junction bases numbered 7, after V lost 0 bases and J lost 3 bases. CDR3 length equals 17 residues. Germline CDR1 and CDR2: SGHRS and YFSETQ.

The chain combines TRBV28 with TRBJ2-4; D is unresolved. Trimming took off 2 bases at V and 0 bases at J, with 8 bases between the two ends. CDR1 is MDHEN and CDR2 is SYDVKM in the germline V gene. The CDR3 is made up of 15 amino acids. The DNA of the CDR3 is TGTGCCAGCAGTTTAGCCCCACTAGCCAAAAACATTCAGTACTTC. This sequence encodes CASSLAPLAKNIQYF.

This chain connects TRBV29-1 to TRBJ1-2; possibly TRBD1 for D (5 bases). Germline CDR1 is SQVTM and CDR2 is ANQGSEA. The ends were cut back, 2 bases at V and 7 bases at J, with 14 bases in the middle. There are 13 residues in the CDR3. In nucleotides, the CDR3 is TGCAGCGTTGAAAGGCAGGGATGGGGTGGCTACACCTTC. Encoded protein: CSVERQGWGGYTF. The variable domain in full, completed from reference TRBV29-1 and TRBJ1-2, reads SAVISQKPSRDICQRGTSLTIQCQVDSQVTMMFWYRQQPGQSLTLIATANQGSEATYESGFVIDKFPISRPNLTFSTLTVSNMSPEDSSIYLCSVERQGWGGYTFGSGTRLTVV.

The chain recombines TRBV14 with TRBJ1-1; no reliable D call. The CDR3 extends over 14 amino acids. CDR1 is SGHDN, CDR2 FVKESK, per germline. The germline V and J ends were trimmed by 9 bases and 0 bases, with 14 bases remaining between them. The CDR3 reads CARGKGYMNTEAFF. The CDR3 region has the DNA TGTGCCAGAGGAAAAGGGTACATGAACACTGAAGCTTTCTTT.